Shown below are 9 T cell receptor beta chains from a single sample sequenced in a study of T cell repertoires in cytomegalovirus infection. TCRdb re-derived calls from the reads in MiXCR, one entry per CDR3 protein. The sample lists approximately 190,000 distinct CDR3 sequences, roughly 28% seen once, with under 35% in the top ten. The sequenced sample was PBMCs. These receptor sequences come from a human donor in good health (CMV status not recorded). Some clones in this sample may be carry-over from other donors' samples.

This clonotype has a handful of counts. The chain joins TRBV4-1 to TRBJ2-7; 7 nucleotides line up with TRBD1. Germline loops: CDR1 MGHRA, CDR2 YSYEKL. Trimming took 4 bases from V and 0 from J; bases not matched to a gene: 6. CDR3 length: 15 amino acids. The CDR3 is CASSPGQDSSYEQYF. The CDR3, as DNA: TGCGCCAGCAGCCCCGGACAGGACTCCTCCTACGAGCAGTACTTC.

The CDR3, as DNA: TGTGCCAGCAGCCAAGGGGAGGGTCGTTATGGCTACACCTTC. The encoded protein is CASSQGEGRYGYTF. The chain carries TRBV3-1 and TRBJ1-2, with D unresolved. The V gene lost 1 base and the J gene lost 5 bases, with 11 bases spanning the gap. Germline loops: CDR1 LGHDT, CDR2 YNNKEL (reference sequence). The CDR3 sequence is 14 residues long. Full variable domain (outside the CDR3, taken from reference TRBV3-1 and TRBJ1-2): DTAVSQTPKYLVTQMGNDKSIKCEQNLGHDTMYWYKQDSKKFLKIMFSYNNKELIINETVPNRFSPKSPDKAHLNLHINSLELGDSAVYFCASSQGEGRYGYTFGSGTRLTVV.

The J gene is TRBJ1-2, the V gene TRBV12-3 or TRBV12-4; 7 nucleotides agree with TRBD1. The CDR3 has 17 residues. V gave up 4 bases and J gave up 4 bases; unmatched junction bases: 15. The CDR3 DNA reads as TGTGCCAGCAGTTCCTACGGATGGGACAGCCAGTTCTATGGCTACACCTTC. Amino acids: CASSSYGWDSQFYGYTF.

V gene TRBV9 combines with J gene TRBJ2-1, with 16 bases lining up with TRBD2. CDR1 SGDLS and CDR2 YYNGEE come from the germline V gene. The V and J ends lost 3 bases and 3 bases, in that order; junction bases with no gene match: 3. This CDR3 contains 17 residues. The CDR3: CASSEGLAGGRYNEQFF. The CDR3 region has the DNA TGTGCCAGCAGCGAGGGACTAGCGGGGGGGCGCTACAATGAGCAGTTCTTC.

The V call is TRBV7-3, the J call TRBJ2-3; 10 bases line up with TRBD1. Trimming removed 0 bases from V and 4 bases from J; junction bases left unmatched: 10. Per the germline V gene, CDR1 is SGHTA and CDR2 is FQGTGA. The CDR3 is made up of 18 amino acids. The CDR3 sequence: CASSLTGTGDLGADTQYF. CDR3 sequence (DNA): TGTGCCAGCAGCTTAACGGGGACAGGGGACCTAGGAGCAGATACGCAGTATTTT. The full variable domain, completed using reference TRBV7-3 and TRBJ2-3, is GAGVSQTPSNKVTEKGKYVELRCDPISGHTALYWYRQSLGQGPEFLIYFQGTGAADDSGLPNDRFFAVRPEGSVSTLKIQRTERGDSAVYLCASSLTGTGDLGADTQYFGPGTRLTVL.

The sample holds many counts of this clonotype. The chain employs TRBV6-2 or TRBV6-3 and TRBJ1-5, with no clear D. Germline values: CDR1 MNHEY, CDR2 SVGEGT. This CDR3 region has 13 residues. The V end lost 6 bases, the J end lost 3 bases, and 9 bases lay between the germline ends. In DNA, the CDR3 is TGTGCCAGCAGGCGGGCCATCAATCAGCCCCAGCATTTT. Its protein product is CASRRAINQPQHF.

This clonotype has just a few counts. This sequence joins TRBV29-1 and TRBJ1-4; possible D gene TRBD1, 5 bases. Trimming removed 5 bases at V and 6 bases at J, with 13 bases between. This CDR3 contains 13 residues. Germline V gene lookup returns CDR1 SQVTM and CDR2 ANQGSEA. The CDR3 DNA reads as TGCAGCGTTTCCAAAACAGGTGATGAAAAACTGTTTTTT. This gives the protein CSVSKTGDEKLFF.

The V and J genes are TRBV3-1 and TRBJ2-1; the D gene is possibly TRBD2 (5 bases). Germline CDR1 LGHDT, CDR2 YNNKEL (reference sequence). The CDR3 totals 16 residues. V gave up 0 bases and J gave up 13 bases, with 22 bases separating them. CDR3 loop: CASSQDQISIGLTQFF. The CDR3 DNA reads as TGTGCCAGCAGCCAAGATCAGATTTCCATTGGACTGACTCAGTTCTTC.

This clonotype came up many times. The chain combines TRBV7-6 with TRBJ2-1; 13 nucleotides line up with TRBD2. Germline V gene data show CDR1 as SGHVS and CDR2 as FNYEAQ. J lost 4 bases, V lost 4 bases, and 7 bases had no gene match. The CDR3 sequence is 17 residues long. CDR3 protein: CASSSLTSGGPYNEQFF. CDR3 nucleotide sequence: TGTGCCAGCAGCTCTCTGACTAGCGGGGGGCCATACAATGAGCAGTTCTTC. The entire variable domain, with the rest obtained from reference TRBV7-6 and TRBJ2-1, is as follows: GAGVSQSPRYKVTKRGQDVALRCDPISGHVSLYWYRQALGQGPEFLTYFNYEAQQDKSGLPNDRFSAERPEGSISTLTIQRTEQRDSAMYRCASSSLTSGGPYNEQFFGPGTRLTVL.